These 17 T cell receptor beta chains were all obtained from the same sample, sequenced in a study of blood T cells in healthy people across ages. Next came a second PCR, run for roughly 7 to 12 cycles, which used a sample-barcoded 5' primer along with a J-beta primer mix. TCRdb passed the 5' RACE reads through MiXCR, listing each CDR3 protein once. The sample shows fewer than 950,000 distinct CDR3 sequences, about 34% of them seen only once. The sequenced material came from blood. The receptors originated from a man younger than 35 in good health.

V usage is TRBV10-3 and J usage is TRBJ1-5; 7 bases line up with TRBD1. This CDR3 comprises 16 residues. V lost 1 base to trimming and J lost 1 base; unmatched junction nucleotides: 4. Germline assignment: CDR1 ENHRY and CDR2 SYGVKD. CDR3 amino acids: CAISEFDRDSNQPQHF. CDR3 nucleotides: TGTGCCATCAGTGAGTTTGACAGGGACAGCAATCAGCCCCAGCATTTT.

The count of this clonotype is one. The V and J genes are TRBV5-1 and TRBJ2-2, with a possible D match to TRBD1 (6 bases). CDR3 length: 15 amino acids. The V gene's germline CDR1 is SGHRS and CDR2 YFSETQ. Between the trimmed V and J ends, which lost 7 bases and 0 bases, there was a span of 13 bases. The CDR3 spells CASVKGHSNTGELFF. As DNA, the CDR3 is TGCGCCAGCGTCAAGGGACACTCGAACACCGGGGAGCTGTTTTTT.

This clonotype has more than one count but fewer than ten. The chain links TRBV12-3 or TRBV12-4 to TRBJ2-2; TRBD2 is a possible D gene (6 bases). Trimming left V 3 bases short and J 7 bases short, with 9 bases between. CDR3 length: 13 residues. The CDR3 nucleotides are TGTGCCAGCAGTTTCGGGGGTAACGGGGAGCTGTTTTTT. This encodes CASSFGGNGELFF.

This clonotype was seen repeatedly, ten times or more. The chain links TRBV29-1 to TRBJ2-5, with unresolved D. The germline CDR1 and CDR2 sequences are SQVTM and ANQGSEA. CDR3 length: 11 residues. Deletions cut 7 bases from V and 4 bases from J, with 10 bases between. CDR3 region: CSGGSRETQYF. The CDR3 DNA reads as TGCAGCGGGGGTAGTAGAGAGACCCAGTACTTC. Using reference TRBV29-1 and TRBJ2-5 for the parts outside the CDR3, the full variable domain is SAVISQKPSRDICQRGTSLTIQCQVDSQVTMMFWYRQQPGQSLTLIATANQGSEATYESGFVIDKFPISRPNLTFSTLTVSNMSPEDSSIYLCSGGSRETQYFGPGTRLLVL.

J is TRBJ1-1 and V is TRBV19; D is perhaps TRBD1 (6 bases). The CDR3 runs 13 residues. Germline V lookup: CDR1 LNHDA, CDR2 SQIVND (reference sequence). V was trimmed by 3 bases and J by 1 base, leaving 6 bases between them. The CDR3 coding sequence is TGTGCCAGTAGTATGGGACAGAACACTGAAGCTTTCTTT. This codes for CASSMGQNTEAFF.

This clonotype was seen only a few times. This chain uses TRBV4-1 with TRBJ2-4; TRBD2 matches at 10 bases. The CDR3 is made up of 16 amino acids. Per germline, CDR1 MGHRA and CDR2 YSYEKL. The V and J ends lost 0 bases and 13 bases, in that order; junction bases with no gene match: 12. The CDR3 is CASSQDLGSGGYEQYF. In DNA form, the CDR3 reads TGCGCCAGCAGCCAAGATTTGGGTAGCGGGGGGTATGAGCAGTACTTC.

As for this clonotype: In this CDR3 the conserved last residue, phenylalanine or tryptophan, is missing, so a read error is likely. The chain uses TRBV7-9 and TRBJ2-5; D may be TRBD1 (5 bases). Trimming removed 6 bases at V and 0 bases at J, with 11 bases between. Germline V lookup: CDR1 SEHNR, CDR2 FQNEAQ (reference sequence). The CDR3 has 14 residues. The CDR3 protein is CASRPDTYQETQYS. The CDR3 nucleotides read TGTGCCAGCAGGCCGGACACTTACCAAGAGACCCAGTACTCC.

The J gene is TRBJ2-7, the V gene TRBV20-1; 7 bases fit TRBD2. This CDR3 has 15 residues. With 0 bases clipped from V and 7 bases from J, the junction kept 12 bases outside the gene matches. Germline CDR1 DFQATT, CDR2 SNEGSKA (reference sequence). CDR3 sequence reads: CSAREASGSHNEQYF. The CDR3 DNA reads TGCAGTGCTAGAGAGGCTAGCGGCTCCCACAATGAGCAGTACTTC.

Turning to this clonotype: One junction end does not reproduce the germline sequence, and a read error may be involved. The CDR3 DNA reads TGTGCCAGCAGCCCGGTTAGCACAGCATTGGCAGATGCGCAGTATTTT. It specifies CASSPVSTALADAQYF. This chain connects TRBV12-3 or TRBV12-4 to TRBJ2-3; unclear D gene. The CDR3 extends over 16 amino acids.

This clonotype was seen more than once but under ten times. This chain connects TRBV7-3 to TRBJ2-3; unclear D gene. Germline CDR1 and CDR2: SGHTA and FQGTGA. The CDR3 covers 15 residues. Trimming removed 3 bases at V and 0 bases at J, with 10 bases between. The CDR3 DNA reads TGTGCCAGCAGCTTCCGGTTATCTAGCACAGATACGCAGTATTTT. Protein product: CASSFRLSSTDTQYF.

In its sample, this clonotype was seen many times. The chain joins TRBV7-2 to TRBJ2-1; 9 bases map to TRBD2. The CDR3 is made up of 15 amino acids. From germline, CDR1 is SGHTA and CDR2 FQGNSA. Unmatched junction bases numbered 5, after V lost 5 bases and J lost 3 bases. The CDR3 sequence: CASSLSGGNYNEQFF. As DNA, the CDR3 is TGTGCCAGCAGCCTTAGCGGGGGAAACTACAATGAGCAGTTCTTC.

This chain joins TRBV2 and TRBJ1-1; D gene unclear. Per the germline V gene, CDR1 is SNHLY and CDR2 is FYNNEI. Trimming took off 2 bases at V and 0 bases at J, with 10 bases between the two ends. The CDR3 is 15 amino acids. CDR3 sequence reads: CASSEIRHMNTEAFF. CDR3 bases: TGTGCCAGCAGTGAAATCCGACACATGAACACTGAAGCTTTCTTT. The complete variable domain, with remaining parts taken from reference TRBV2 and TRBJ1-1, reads EPEVTQTPSHQVTQMGQEVILRCVPISNHLYFYWYRQILGQKVEFLVSFYNNEISEKSEIFDDQFSVERPDGSNFTLKIRSTKLEDSAMYFCASSEIRHMNTEAFFGQGTRLTVV.

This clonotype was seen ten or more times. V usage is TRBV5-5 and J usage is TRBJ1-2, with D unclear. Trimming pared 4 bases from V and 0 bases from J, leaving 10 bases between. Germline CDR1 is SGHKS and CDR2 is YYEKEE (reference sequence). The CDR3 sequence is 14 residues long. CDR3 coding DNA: TGTGCCAGCAGCCTCCGGACCGCTAACTATGGCTACACCTTC. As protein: CASSLRTANYGYTF.

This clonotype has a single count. CDR3 loop: CASSGAGTGDGGYTF. The CDR3, as DNA: TGTGCCAGCAGCGGAGCCGGGACAGGGGACGGTGGCTACACCTTC. This chain joins TRBV9 and TRBJ1-2; TRBD1 agrees at 10 bases. The ends lost 3 bases at V and 7 bases at J; junction bases unmatched: 9. The CDR3 covers 15 residues. From germline, CDR1 is SGDLS and CDR2 YYNGEE.

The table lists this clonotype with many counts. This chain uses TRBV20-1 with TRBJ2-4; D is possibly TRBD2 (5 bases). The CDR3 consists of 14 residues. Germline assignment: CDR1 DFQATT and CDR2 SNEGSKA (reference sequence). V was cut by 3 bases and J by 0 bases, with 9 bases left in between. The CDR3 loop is CSARREGAKNIQYF. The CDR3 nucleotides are TGCAGTGCTAGGCGAGAGGGAGCCAAAAACATTCAGTACTTC.

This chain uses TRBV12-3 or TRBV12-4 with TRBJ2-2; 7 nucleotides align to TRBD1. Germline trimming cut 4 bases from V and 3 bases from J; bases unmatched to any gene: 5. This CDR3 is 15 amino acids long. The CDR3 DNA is TGTGCCAGCAGTTCTAACAGGGGCTACACCGGGGAGCTGTTTTTT. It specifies CASSSNRGYTGELFF.

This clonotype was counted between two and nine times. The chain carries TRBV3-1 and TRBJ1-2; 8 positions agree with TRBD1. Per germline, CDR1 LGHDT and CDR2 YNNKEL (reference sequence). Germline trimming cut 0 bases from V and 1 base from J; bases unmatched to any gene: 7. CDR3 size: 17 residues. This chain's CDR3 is CASSQDPGTGVNYGYTF. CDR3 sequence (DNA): TGTGCCAGCAGCCAAGACCCCGGGACAGGCGTTAACTATGGCTACACCTTC.